The T cell receptor beta chain under discussion was sequenced for a study of graft-versus-host responses after intestinal transplantation. For the study at large: Multivisceral, liver-intestinal, or isolated intestinal grafts went to recipients.

With respect to this clone: As yet, its antigen is unknown.

The germline gives CDR1 SQVTM, CDR2 ANQGSEA. The V and J ends lost 8 bases and 9 bases respectively, with 11 bases between them. This CDR3 is built from 10 residues. TCRdb's copy holds only in-frame clones and misses some; the assay was immunoSEQ multiplex PCR. This sample yields around 70,000 clones, of which about 89% are seen a single time; around 2.7% belongs to the top ten. The rearrangement joins TRBV29-1 to TRBJ2-1; D might be TRBD2 (5 bases). The clonotype comes from a human donor who received an intestinal transplant. Sequenced material: unstimulated CD8+ T cells sorted from spleen or lymph node cells, taken before intestinal transplant. DNA of the CDR3: TGCAGCTTCGATGAGGGTGAGCAGTTCTTC. Protein sequence: CSFDEGEQFF.